This is a list of T cell receptor beta chains from one sample in a study of CD8+ T cells in alopecia areata. TCRdb keeps only in-frame clones here, not all; method: immunoSEQ multiplex PCR. The sample comprises approximately 31,000 clones, roughly 80% of which are singletons, and over 15% rests with the top ten. Sequencing was done on a sample of NKG2D-low CD8+ T cells sorted from blood. The receptors come from a human donor with alopecia areata. CDR3s include the opening cysteine and the closing phenylalanine or tryptophan. Fields, in order: D gene, V gene, J gene, CDR3 DNA, CDR3 protein. The D gene is left open where the match is weak.

>.|TRBV7-9|TRBJ2-1
TGTGCCAGCAGCCCCTCCCCCAGAAATGAGCAGTTCTTC
CASSPSPRNEQFF
>TRBD2|TRBV30|TRBJ2-5
TGTGCCTGGACCCTCGGGGGGGAGACCCAGTACTTC
CAWTLGGETQYF
>.|TRBV29-1|TRBJ2-7
TGCAGCGTTGTAGTTGGGGTCTACGAGCAGTACTTC
CSVVVGVYEQYF
>.|TRBV6-5|TRBJ2-1
TGTGCCAGCAGCGCCGGCCCCGACTCCTACAATGAGCAGTTCTTC
CASSAGPDSYNEQFF
>.|TRBV7-9|TRBJ2-4
TGTGCCAGCAGCTCATGGGACAAAAAAAACATTCAGTACTTC
CASSSWDKKNIQYF
>.|TRBV29-1|TRBJ2-3
TGCAGCGTTGACCTACAAAACAGGAGCCCAGATACGCAGTATTTT
CSVDLQNRSPDTQYF
>.|TRBV6-1|TRBJ1-1
TGTGCCAGCAGTGATCAGGAGAACACTGAAGCTTTCTTT
CASSDQENTEAFF
>.|TRBV5-1|TRBJ2-1
TGCGCCAGCAGCTTAGGCCTCGCGAGCTCCTACAATGAGCAGTTCTTC
CASSLGLASSYNEQFF
>.|TRBV29-1|TRBJ2-7
TGCAGCACCCGACAGGAGGGCTACGGGCAGTACTTC
CSTRQEGYGQYF
>TRBD2|TRBV2|TRBJ2-3
TGTGCCAGCAGCGGGACTAGCGGGGGCCAGGCAGATACGCAGTATTTT
CASSGTSGGQADTQYF
>TRBD2|TRBV29-1|TRBJ2-5
TGCAGCGTTGAAGGGACTAGCGGGGGGCCCCAAGAGACCCAGTACTTC
CSVEGTSGGPQETQYF
>.|TRBV7-9|TRBJ2-5
TGTGCCAGCAGCTTAAGGACAGACCACCAGACCCAGTACTTC
CASSLRTDHQTQYF
>.|TRBV6-5|TRBJ2-2
TGTGCCAGCAGTTTTCGCATCACCGGGGAGCTGTTTTTT
CASSFRITGELFF
>TRBD1|TRBV2|TRBJ1-2
TGTGCCAGCAGTCTCGGACAGGGTTCCGGAGTCTATGGCTACACCTTC
CASSLGQGSGVYGYTF
>TRBD2|TRBV19|TRBJ2-7
TGTGCCAGTAGTATCGGGACTAGCGTCTACGAGCAGTACTTC
CASSIGTSVYEQYF
>.|TRBV29-1|TRBJ2-1
TGCAGCGATCGGTCGGCTAGCCTGGTCTACAATGAGCAGTTCTTC
CSDRSASLVYNEQFF
>TRBD2|TRBV27|TRBJ2-2
TGTGCCAGCAGTCAAGCGGGAGGGGAGCTGTTTTTT
CASSQAGGELFF
>.|TRBV27|TRBJ1-5
TGTGCCAGCGGCTGGGACGGCCTTAGCAATCAGCCCCAGCATTTT
CASGWDGLSNQPQHF
>.|TRBV5-6|TRBJ2-1
TGTGCCAGCAGCTTGGTGGTCAATGAGCAGTTCTTC
CASSLVVNEQFF
>TRBD1|TRBV27|TRBJ2-7
TGTGCCAGCAGTTTGGACAGGGGGCGAGGTGAGCAGTACTTC
CASSLDRGRGEQYF
>.|TRBV27|TRBJ2-1
TGTGCCAGCAGTTTATTGGGAAATAATGAGCAGTTCTTC
CASSLLGNNEQFF
>.|TRBV27|TRBJ2-7
TGTGCCAGCGCGACTAGGTTGGGGGAGCAGTACTTC
CASATRLGEQYF
>.|TRBV29-1|TRBJ1-2
TGCAGCGTTGAAAGGGGATCTCCTGGCTACACCTTC
CSVERGSPGYTF
>TRBD2|TRBV5-1|TRBJ2-7
TGCGCCAGCAGCTTTAGCGGGGGGCCTACCTACGAGCAGTACTTC
CASSFSGGPTYEQYF
>TRBD2|TRBV6-5|TRBJ2-5
TGTGCCAGCAGTCCCACGGGAGGCTCGGGGACCCAGTACTTC
CASSPTGGSGTQYF
>.|TRBV5-4|TRBJ2-7
TGTGCCAGCAGCTTGGTGGCGGACTTTAACGAGCAGTACTTC
CASSLVADFNEQYF
>.|TRBV2|TRBJ2-7
TGTGCCAGCAGTGTCCCAGCGGATACCTACGAGCAGTACTTC
CASSVPADTYEQYF
>.|TRBV27|TRBJ2-7
TGTGCCAGCAGTTTATGGGTAGCGGAGCACCCCTACGAGCAGTACTTC
CASSLWVAEHPYEQYF
>.|TRBV29-1|TRBJ2-1
TGCAGCGTTGAAGGTCTCACTGAGGGCGGGTCAACAAATGAGCAGTTCTTC
CSVEGLTEGGSTNEQFF
>TRBD1|TRBV7-9|TRBJ1-2
TGTGCCAGCAGCACGGCGGACAGGGGGCTGGACGGCTACACCTTC
CASSTADRGLDGYTF
>TRBD2|TRBV7-9|TRBJ2-7
TGTGCCAGCAGCGAGACTAGCGGAGGTCCAAGCTACGAGCAGTACTTC
CASSETSGGPSYEQYF